This T cell receptor beta chain was retrieved from a study of tumor-infiltrating lymphocytes in localized non-small cell lung cancer. Study background: The cohort mixed smokers and never-smokers, several histologies, and some post-neoadjuvant-chemotherapy samples.

Using immunoSEQ multiplex PCR, the repertoire was profiled, and TCRdb retains in-frame clones only, with some absent. This sample has some 30,000 clones, with approximately 85% found just once. This CDR3 spans 15 amino acids. V was shortened by 0 bases and J by 8 bases, with 13 bases between the two germline ends. In germline, CDR1 is LGHNA, CDR2 YSLEER. Broader study findings: T-cell fraction did not differ between immunotypes IM1 and IM2. Different pieces of the same tissue were used for each assay. Tumors had more T cell infiltration than uninvolved lung, per TCRbeta sequencing and CD3 counts.

Comment on this clone: Its target is unknown.

The TCR was taken from a human donor with non-small cell lung cancer. The rearrangement links TRBV4-3 to TRBJ1-4; no clear D. The sequenced sample was lung tumor tissue. CDR3 DNA sequence: TGCGCCAGCAGCCAAGAGTGGAGGGTTCGGGAAAAACTGTTTTTT. Protein: CASSQEWRVREKLFF.